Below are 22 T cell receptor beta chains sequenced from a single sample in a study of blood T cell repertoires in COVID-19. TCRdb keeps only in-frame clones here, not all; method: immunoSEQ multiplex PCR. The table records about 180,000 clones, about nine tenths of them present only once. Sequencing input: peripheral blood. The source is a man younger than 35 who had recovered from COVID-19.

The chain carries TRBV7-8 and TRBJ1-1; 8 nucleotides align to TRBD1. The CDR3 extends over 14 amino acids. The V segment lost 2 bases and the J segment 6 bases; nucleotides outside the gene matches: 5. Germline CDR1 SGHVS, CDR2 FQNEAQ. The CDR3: CASSLQGANPEAFF. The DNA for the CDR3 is TGTGCCAGCAGCTTACAGGGGGCCAACCCTGAAGCTTTCTTT.

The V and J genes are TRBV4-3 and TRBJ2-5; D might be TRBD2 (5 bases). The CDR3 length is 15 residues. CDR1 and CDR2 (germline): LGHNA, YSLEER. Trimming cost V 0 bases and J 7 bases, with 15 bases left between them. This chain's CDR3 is CASSQDITGILTQYF. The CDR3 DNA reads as TGCGCCAGCAGCCAAGATATTACGGGGATCTTGACCCAGTACTTC.

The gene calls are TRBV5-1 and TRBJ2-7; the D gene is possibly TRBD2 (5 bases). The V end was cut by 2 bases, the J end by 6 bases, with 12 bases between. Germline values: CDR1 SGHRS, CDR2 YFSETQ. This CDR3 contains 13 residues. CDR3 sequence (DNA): TGCGCCAGCAGCTTAGAGGGCTCAAGCGAGCAGTACTTC. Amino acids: CASSLEGSSEQYF.

This CDR3 reads CASSEGQGPYEQYF. CDR3 sequence (DNA): TGCGCCAGCAGCGAGGGACAGGGTCCCTACGAGCAGTACTTC. The J gene is TRBJ2-7, the V gene TRBV5-1, with 9 bases matching TRBD1. The V gene's germline CDR1 is SGHRS and CDR2 YFSETQ. This CDR3 has 14 residues. Trimming removed 4 bases from V and 2 bases from J; junction bases left unmatched: 4.

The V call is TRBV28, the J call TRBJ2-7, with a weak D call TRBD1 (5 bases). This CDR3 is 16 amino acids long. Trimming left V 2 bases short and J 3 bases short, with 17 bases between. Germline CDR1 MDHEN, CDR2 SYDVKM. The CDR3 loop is CASSLNLQGSDYEQYF. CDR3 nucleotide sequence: TGTGCCAGCAGTTTAAATCTCCAGGGATCAGACTACGAGCAGTACTTC.

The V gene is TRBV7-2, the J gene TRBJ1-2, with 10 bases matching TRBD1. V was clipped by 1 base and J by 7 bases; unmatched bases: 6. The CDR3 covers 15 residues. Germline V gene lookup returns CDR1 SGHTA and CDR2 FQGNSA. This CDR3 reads CASSLVGTGAGGYTF. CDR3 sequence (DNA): TGTGCCAGCAGCTTAGTAGGGACAGGGGCGGGTGGCTACACCTTC.

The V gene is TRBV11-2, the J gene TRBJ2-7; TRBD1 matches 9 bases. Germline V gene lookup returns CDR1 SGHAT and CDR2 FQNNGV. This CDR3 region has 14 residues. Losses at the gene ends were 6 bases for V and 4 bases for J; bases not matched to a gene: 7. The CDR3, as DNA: TGTGCCAGCAGGAGGGGACAGGGAAATTACGAGCAGTACTTC. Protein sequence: CASRRGQGNYEQYF.

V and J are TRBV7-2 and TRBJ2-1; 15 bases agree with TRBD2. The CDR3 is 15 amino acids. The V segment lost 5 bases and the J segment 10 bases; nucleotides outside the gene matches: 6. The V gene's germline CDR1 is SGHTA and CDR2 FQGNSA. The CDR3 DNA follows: TGTGCCAGCAGCCTGGAGGGGACTAGCGGGAGGGAGCAGTTCTTC. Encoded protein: CASSLEGTSGREQFF.

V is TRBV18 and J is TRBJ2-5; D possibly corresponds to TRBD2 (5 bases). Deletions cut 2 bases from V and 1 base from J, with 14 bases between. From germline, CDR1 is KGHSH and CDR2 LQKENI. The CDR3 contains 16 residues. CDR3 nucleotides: TGTGCCAGCTCACCAAGCCCCGGGGTTTCCCAAGAGACCCAGTACTTC. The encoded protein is CASSPSPGVSQETQYF. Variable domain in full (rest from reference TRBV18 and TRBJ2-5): NAGVMQNPRHLVRRRGQEARLRCSPMKGHSHVYWYRQLPEEGLKFMVYLQKENIIDESGMPKERFSAEFPKEGPSILRIQQVVRGDSAAYFCASSPSPGVSQETQYFGPGTRLLVL.

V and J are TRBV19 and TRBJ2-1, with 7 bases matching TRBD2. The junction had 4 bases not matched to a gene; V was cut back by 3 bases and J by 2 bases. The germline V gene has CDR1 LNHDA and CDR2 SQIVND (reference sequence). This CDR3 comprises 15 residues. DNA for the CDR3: TGTGCCAGTAGTATTTCTAGCGGCCCCTACAATGAGCAGTTCTTC. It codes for CASSISSGPYNEQFF.

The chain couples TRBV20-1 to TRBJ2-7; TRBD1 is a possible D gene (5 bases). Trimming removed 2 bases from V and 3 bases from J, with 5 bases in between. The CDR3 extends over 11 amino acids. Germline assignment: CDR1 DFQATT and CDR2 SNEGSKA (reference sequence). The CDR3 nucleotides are TGCAGTGCTAGACAGGGCTACGAGCAGTACTTC. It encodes CSARQGYEQYF.

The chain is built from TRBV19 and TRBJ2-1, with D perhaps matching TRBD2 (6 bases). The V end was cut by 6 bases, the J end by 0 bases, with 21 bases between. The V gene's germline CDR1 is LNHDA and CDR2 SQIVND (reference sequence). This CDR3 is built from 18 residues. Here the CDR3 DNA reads TGTGCCAGTAGCCCTCTGAAAGTAGTAGCGGACTCCTACAATGAGCAGTTCTTC. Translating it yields CASSPLKVVADSYNEQFF.

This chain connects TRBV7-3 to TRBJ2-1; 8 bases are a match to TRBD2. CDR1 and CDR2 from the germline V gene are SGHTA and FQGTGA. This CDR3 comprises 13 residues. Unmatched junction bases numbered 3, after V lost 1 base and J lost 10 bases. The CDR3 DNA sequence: TGTGCCAGCAGCTTAAGAGTAGCGGGGGAGCAGTTCTTC. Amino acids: CASSLRVAGEQFF.

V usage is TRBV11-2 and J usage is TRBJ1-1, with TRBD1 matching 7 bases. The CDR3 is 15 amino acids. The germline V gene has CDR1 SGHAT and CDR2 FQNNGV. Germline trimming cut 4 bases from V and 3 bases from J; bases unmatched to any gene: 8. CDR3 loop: CASSWQGEGHTEAFF. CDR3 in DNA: TGTGCCAGCAGCTGGCAGGGGGAAGGACACACTGAAGCTTTCTTT.

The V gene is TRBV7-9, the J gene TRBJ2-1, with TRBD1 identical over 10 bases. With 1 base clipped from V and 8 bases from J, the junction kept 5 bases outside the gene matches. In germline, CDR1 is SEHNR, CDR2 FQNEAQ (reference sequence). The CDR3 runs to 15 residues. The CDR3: CASSLVGDRGDEQFF. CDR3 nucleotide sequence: TGTGCCAGCAGCTTAGTAGGGGACAGGGGCGATGAGCAGTTCTTC.

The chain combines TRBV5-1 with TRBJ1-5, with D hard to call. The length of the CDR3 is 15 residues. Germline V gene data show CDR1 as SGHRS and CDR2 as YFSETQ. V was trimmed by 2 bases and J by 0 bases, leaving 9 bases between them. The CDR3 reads CASSFSGDSNQPQHF. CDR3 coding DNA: TGCGCCAGCAGCTTTTCGGGAGATAGCAATCAGCCCCAGCATTTT.

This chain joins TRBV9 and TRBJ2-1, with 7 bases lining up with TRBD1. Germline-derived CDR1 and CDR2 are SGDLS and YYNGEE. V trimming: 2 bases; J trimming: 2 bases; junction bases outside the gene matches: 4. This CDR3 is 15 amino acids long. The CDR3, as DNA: TGTGCCAGCAGCGTCCAGGGGGTAACCTACAATGAGCAGTTCTTC. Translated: CASSVQGVTYNEQFF.

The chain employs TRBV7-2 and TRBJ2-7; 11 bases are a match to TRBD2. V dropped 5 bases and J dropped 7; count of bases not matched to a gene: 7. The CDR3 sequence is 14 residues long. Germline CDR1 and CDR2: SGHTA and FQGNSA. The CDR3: CASSKLAGVGEQYF. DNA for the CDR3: TGTGCCAGCAGCAAACTAGCGGGAGTTGGGGAGCAGTACTTC.

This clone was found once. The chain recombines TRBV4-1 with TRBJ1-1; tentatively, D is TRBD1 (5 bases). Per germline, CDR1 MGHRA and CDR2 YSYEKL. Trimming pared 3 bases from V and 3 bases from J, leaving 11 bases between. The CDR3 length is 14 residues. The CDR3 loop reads CASSQGGEDTEAFF. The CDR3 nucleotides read TGCGCCAGCAGCCAGGGGGGGGAGGACACTGAAGCTTTCTTT.

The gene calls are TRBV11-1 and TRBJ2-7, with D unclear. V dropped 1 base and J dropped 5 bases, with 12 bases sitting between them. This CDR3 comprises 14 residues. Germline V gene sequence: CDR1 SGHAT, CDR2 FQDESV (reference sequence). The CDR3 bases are TGTGCCAGCAGCTTAGGCTTGAGAGGCCACGAGCAGTACTTC. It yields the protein CASSLGLRGHEQYF.

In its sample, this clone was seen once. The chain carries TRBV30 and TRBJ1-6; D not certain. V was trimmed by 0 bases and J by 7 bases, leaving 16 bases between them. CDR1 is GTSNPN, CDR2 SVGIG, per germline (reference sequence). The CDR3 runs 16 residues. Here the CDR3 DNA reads TGTGCCTGGAGTGTTCGGAGGGAATTATTAAATTCACCCCTCCACTTT. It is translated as CAWSVRRELLNSPLHF.

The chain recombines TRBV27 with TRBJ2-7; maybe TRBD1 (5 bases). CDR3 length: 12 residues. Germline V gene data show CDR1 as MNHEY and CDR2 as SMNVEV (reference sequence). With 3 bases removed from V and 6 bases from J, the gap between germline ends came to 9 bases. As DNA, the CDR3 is TGTGCCAGCAGTTTCCCCAGGGCCGAGCAGTACTTC. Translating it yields CASSFPRAEQYF.